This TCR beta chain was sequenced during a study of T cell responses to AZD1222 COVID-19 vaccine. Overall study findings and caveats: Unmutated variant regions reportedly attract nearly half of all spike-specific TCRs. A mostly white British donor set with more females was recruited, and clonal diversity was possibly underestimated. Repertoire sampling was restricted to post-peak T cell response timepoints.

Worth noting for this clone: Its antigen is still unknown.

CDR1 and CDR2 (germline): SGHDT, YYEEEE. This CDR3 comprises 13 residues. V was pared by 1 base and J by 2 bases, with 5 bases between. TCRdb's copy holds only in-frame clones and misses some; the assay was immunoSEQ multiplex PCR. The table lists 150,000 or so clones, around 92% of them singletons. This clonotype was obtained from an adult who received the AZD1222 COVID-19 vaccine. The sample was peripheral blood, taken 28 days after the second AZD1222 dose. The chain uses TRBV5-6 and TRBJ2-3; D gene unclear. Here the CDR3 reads CASSLPTTDTQYF. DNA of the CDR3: TGTGCCAGCAGCTTGCCGACCACAGATACGCAGTATTTT.